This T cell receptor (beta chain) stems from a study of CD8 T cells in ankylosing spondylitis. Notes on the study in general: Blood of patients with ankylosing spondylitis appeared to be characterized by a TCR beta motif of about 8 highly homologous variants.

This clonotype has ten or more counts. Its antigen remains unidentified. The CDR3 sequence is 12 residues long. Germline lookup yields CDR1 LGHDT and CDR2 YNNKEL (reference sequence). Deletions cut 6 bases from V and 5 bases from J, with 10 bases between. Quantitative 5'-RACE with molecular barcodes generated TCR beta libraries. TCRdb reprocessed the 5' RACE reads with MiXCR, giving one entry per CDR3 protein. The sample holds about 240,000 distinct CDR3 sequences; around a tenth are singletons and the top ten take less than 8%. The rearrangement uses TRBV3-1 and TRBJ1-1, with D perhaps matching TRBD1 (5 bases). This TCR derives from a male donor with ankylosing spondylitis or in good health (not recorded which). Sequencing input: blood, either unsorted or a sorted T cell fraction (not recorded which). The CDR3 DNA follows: TGTGCCAGCAGACAATGGGGGACTGAAGCTTTCTTT. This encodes CASRQWGTEAFF.